Listed below are T cell receptor beta chains from one sample, sequenced in a study of vaccination and CD4 T cells after COVID-19. MiXCR, applied by TCRdb to the PCR reads, yields one record per CDR3 protein. The sample lists around 6,800 distinct CDR3 sequences; about 30% were seen once. The antigens of these receptors remain unknown. What was sequenced was CD4+ T cells from blood, cultured in vitro. The receptor source for this set is a human donor in good health. CDR3s include the opening cysteine and the closing phenylalanine or tryptophan. A D gene is named only where the DNA matches it firmly. Not all rows give a size; the values are once, few, many and, for expanded clones, a class.

>TRBD2|TRBV7-2|few|TRBJ2-2|17
TGTGCCAGCAGCCGCCAAGGACTAGCGGGGAGCACCGGGGAGCTGTTTTTT
CASSRQGLAGSTGELFF
>TRBD2|TRBV7-2|medium-sized|TRBJ2-2|16
TGTGCCAGCAGGAGAGCTAGCGGGGGAGGCACCGGGGAGCTGTTTTTT
CASRRASGGGTGELFF
>NA|TRBV15|NA|TRBJ1-5|14
TGTGCCACCAGCACCCTTGGGCCGTATCAGCCCCAGCATTTT
CATSTLGPYQPQHF
>NA|TRBV7-9|NA|TRBJ1-1|12
TGTGCCAGCAGCTTACAGGACACTGAAGCTTTCTTT
CASSLQDTEAFF
>NA|TRBV4-2|NA|TRBJ1-1|17
TGTGCCAGCAGCCAAGATGGGGACCCAAAGTTAGGCACTGAAGCTTTCTTT
CASSQDGDPKLGTEAFF
>TRBD1|TRBV5-1|NA|TRBJ2-1|16
TGCGCCAGCAGGATGGGCACAGGGGGGTCTCTCAATGAGCAGTTCTTC
CASRMGTGGSLNEQFF
>NA|TRBV19|NA|TRBJ1-2|15
TGTGCCAGTAGTAAAGGAGGGGGGCGAGTCTATGGCTACACCTTC
CASSKGGGRVYGYTF
>NA|TRBV11-2|NA|TRBJ1-5|15
TGTGCCAGCAGCGGCGGACAGCCTGCAAGCCAGCCCCAGCATTTT
CASSGGQPASQPQHF
>NA|TRBV11-2|NA|TRBJ1-2|13
TGTGCCAGCAGCTCCTCGGGCCCTTATGGCTACACCTTC
CASSSSGPYGYTF
>TRBD1|TRBV6-5|NA|TRBJ1-2|13
TGTGCCAGCAGTTACTGGGACAGGGATGGCTACACCTTC
CASSYWDRDGYTF
>NA|TRBV27|medium-sized|TRBJ1-5|14
TGTGCCAGCAGTACAGGACAGTACGATCAGCCCCAGCATTTT
CASSTGQYDQPQHF
>NA|TRBV29-1|NA|TRBJ1-1|13
TGCAGCGTTGCGTTACAGGAGAACACTGAAGCTTTCTTT
CSVALQENTEAFF
>NA|TRBV7-2|NA|TRBJ2-4|13
TGTGCCAGCAGCAAGGGGGGCGTTCCCATTCAGTACTTC
CASSKGGVPIQYF
>NA|TRBV20-1|few|TRBJ1-4|14
TGCAGTGCTGATGGAGGGGCCCTTAATGAAAAACTGTTTTTT
CSADGGALNEKLFF
>NA|TRBV18|NA|TRBJ1-2|13
TGTGCCAGCTCACCGGACGGTTCATATGGCTACACCTTC
CASSPDGSYGYTF
>NA|TRBV18|NA|TRBJ1-5|14
TGTGCCAGCTCACCCTACGACGTTAATCAGCCCCAGCATTTT
CASSPYDVNQPQHF
>NA|TRBV6-5|few|TRBJ1-1|14
TGTGCCAGCAGTTACTGGGGAGGACTGGCTGAAGCTTTCTTT
CASSYWGGLAEAFF
>TRBD2|TRBV10-3|NA|TRBJ2-7|12
TGTGCCATCAGGGGGGGGTTCCCCGAGCAGTACTTC
CAIRGGFPEQYF
>NA|TRBV6-5|NA|TRBJ1-2|17
TGTGCCAGCAGTTACTCGGCCTACAGGCGCCATAACTATGGCTACACCTTC
CASSYSAYRRHNYGYTF
>TRBD1|TRBV7-2|NA|TRBJ2-7|15
TGTGCCAGCAGCTTTTTCGGGACAGGGTCCTACGAGCAGTACTTC
CASSFFGTGSYEQYF
>NA|TRBV6-2/TRBV6-3|NA|TRBJ2-1|14
TGTGCCAGCAGTCTAACTCACGCTGGGAATGAGCAGTTCTTC
CASSLTHAGNEQFF
>NA|TRBV19|medium-sized|TRBJ1-5|14
TGTGCCAGTAGTATTAAGGGGGAAGGTCAGCCCCAGCATTTT
CASSIKGEGQPQHF
>NA|TRBV20-1|few|TRBJ2-7|11
TGCAGTGCCTCGAGACCTTACGAGCAGTACTTC
CSASRPYEQYF
>NA|TRBV7-2|few|TRBJ1-2|11
TGTGCCAGCAGCCCAGGGTTTGGCTACACCTTC
CASSPGFGYTF
>TRBD1|TRBV6-5|NA|TRBJ2-7|13
TGTGCCAGCAGTTGGGGACAGTCCTACGAGCAGTACTTC
CASSWGQSYEQYF
>NA|TRBV6-1|NA|TRBJ1-1|11
TGTGCCAGCAAGGCTCCGGTTGAAGCTTTCTTT
CASKAPVEAFF
>TRBD1|TRBV19|NA|TRBJ1-5|17
TGTGCCAGTAGTACTAAATCGGGACAGGGGGGCGGTCAGCCCCAGCATTTT
CASSTKSGQGGGQPQHF
>NA|TRBV11-1|few|TRBJ1-2|14
TGTGCCAGCAGCTTAGGATCGGAATTCTATGGCTACACCTTC
CASSLGSEFYGYTF
>NA|TRBV20-1|NA|TRBJ2-2|11
TGCAGTGCTAGCGTACGCGGGGAGCTGTTTTTT
CSASVRGELFF
>NA|TRBV6-1|few|TRBJ1-1|14
TGTGCCAGCAGTCAGGGAGGGGTGATCACTGAAGCTTTCTTT
CASSQGGVITEAFF
>NA|TRBV10-1|NA|TRBJ2-3|14
TGCGCCAGCTTCTTGAGAAGAAGTACAGATACGCAGTATTTT
CASFLRRSTDTQYF
>NA|TRBV11-3|few|TRBJ1-6|13
TGTGCCAGCAGCTTATCGGCCGCATCACCCCTCCACTTT
CASSLSAASPLHF
>NA|TRBV7-8|NA|TRBJ2-5|12
TGTGCCAGCAGCCGGGACCAAGAGACCCAGTACTTC
CASSRDQETQYF
>TRBD1|TRBV6-1|few|TRBJ2-3|14
TGTGCCAGCAGCCGGACAGGAATCACAGATACGCAGTATTTT
CASSRTGITDTQYF
>NA|TRBV30|NA|TRBJ1-2|11
TGTGCCTGGAGTGTAGGGGCAGGCTACACCTTC
CAWSVGAGYTF